The 8 T cell receptor beta chains below come from one sample, sequenced in a study of cytomegalovirus exposure and HLA in healthy donors. Researchers ran the PCR with 60 Vbeta and 13 Jbeta primers. Repertoires were generated with immunoSEQ multiplex PCR, while TCRdb's copy carries only in-frame clones and drops some. The table lists some 200,000 clones. Sequencing was done on a sample of PBMCs. The receptors shown here come from a girl aged 2-10 years in good health and CMV-seropositive.

The chain carries TRBV27 and TRBJ1-5; D is unclear. V was pared by 6 bases and J by 4 bases, with 16 bases between. Germline CDR1 is MNHEY and CDR2 is SMNVEV (reference sequence). The CDR3 consists of 15 residues. CDR3 amino acids: CASSRGPVGNQPQHF. In DNA, the CDR3 is TGTGCCAGCAGCCGGGGTCCTGTAGGGAATCAGCCCCAGCATTTT.

The rearrangement links TRBV30 to TRBJ1-1; a possible D gene is TRBD1 (5 bases). Trimming left V 0 bases short and J 4 bases short, with 9 bases between. Germline V gives CDR1 GTSNPN, CDR2 SVGIG (reference sequence). The CDR3 contains 13 residues. CDR3 sequence reads: CAWSVLGRTEAFF. The DNA for the CDR3 is TGTGCCTGGAGTGTACTGGGGCGCACTGAAGCTTTCTTT.

In DNA, the CDR3 is TGTGCCAGCTGCCGGTGGGGGCGAGAGCAGTTCTTC. Its protein product is CASCRWGREQFF. This chain links TRBV6-1 with TRBJ2-1, with a possible D match to TRBD1 (6 bases). Germline CDR1 and CDR2: MNHNS and SASEGT. V was cut by 8 bases and J by 10 bases, with 15 bases left in between. The CDR3 sequence is 12 residues long.

This sequence joins TRBV4-2 and TRBJ1-2; 9 bases agree with TRBD1. This CDR3 has 14 residues. Germline V gene sequence: CDR1 LGHNA, CDR2 YNFKEQ. The J segment lost 6 bases and the V segment lost 3 bases, leaving 5 bases of the junction unmatched. Here the CDR3 reads CASSHDRGADGYTF. DNA of the CDR3: TGTGCCAGCAGCCACGACAGGGGGGCGGATGGCTACACCTTC.

V gene TRBV9 combines with J gene TRBJ2-3; D is possibly TRBD2 (6 bases). The CDR3 runs 15 residues. Germline assignment: CDR1 SGDLS and CDR2 YYNGEE. V was shortened by 0 bases and J by 8 bases, with 16 bases between the two germline ends. This CDR3 reads CASSVDTGTLSTQYF. In DNA form, the CDR3 reads TGTGCCAGCAGCGTAGATACGGGGACTCTCAGTACGCAGTATTTT.

This rearrangement joins TRBV5-1 to TRBJ2-5, with D hard to call. Germline-derived CDR1 and CDR2 are SGHRS and YFSETQ. The CDR3 runs 15 residues. The germline V and J ends were trimmed by 0 bases and 2 bases, with 11 bases remaining between them. As DNA, the CDR3 is TGCGCCAGCAGCTTGGCTGGCAGTCCTCAAGAGACCCAGTACTTC. It translates to CASSLAGSPQETQYF.

The rearrangement links TRBV5-6 to TRBJ2-5; D perhaps matches TRBD1 (6 bases). The DNA end lines up better with TRBJ2-7; the J call may be wrong. The CDR3 runs 15 residues. The germline CDR1 and CDR2 sequences are SGHDT and YYEEEE. The CDR3 loop reads CASSLGQTLPYEQYF. CDR3 bases: TGTGCCAGCAGCTTAGGACAGACCCTCCCCTACGAGCAGTACTTC.

V gene TRBV7-6 combines with J gene TRBJ2-7, with 9 bases lining up with TRBD2. Germline V gene sequence: CDR1 SGHVS, CDR2 FNYEAQ. This CDR3 comprises 14 residues. V lost 5 bases to trimming and J lost 6 bases; unmatched junction nucleotides: 8. Here the CDR3 reads CASSAGLARPEQYF. The CDR3 nucleotides read TGTGCCAGCAGCGCGGGACTAGCTCGGCCCGAGCAGTACTTC. Complete variable domain (other parts from reference TRBV7-6 and TRBJ2-7): GAGVSQSPRYKVTKRGQDVALRCDPISGHVSLYWYRQALGQGPEFLTYFNYEAQQDKSGLPNDRFSAERPEGSISTLTIQRTEQRDSAMYRCASSAGLARPEQYFGPGTRLTVT.